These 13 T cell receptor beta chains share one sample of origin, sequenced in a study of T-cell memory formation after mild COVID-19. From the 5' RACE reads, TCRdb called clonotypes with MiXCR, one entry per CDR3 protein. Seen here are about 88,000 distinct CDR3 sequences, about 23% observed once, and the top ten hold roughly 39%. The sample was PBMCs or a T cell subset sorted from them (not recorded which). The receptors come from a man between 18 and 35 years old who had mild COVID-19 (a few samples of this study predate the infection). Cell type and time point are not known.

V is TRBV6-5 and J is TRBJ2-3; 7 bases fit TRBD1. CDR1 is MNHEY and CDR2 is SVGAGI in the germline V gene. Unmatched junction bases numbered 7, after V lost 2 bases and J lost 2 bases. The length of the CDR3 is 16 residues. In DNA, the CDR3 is TGTGCCAGCAGTTACGGAGTAGACAGGGACACAGATACGCAGTATTTT. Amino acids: CASSYGVDRDTDTQYF.

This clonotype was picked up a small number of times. CDR3 amino acids: CASSKTGYTGELFF. The CDR3 DNA is TGTGCCAGCAGTAAGACAGGATACACCGGGGAGCTGTTTTTT. The V call is TRBV6-5, the J call TRBJ2-2; weak D call: TRBD1 (6 bases). The CDR3 runs to 14 residues. V dropped 5 bases and J dropped 3 bases, with 10 bases sitting between them. Germline V gene data show CDR1 as MNHEY and CDR2 as SVGAGI.

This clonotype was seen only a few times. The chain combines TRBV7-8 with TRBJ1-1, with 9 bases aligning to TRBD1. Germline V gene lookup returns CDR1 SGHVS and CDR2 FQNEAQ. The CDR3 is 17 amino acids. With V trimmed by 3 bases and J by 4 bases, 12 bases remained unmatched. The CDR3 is CASSFGTGTLLSTEAFF. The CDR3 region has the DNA TGTGCCAGCAGCTTTGGGACAGGGACTCTACTATCCACTGAAGCTTTCTTT.

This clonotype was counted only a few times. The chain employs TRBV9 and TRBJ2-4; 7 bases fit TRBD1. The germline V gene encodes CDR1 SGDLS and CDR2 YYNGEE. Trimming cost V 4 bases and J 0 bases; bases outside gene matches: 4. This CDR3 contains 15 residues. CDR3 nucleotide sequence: TGTGCCAGCAGCCCCGGGACAGTAGCCAAAAACATTCAGTACTTC. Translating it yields CASSPGTVAKNIQYF.

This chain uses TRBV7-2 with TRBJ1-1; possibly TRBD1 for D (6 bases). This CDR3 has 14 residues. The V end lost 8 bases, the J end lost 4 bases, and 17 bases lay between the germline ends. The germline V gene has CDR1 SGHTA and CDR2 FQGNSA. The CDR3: CASGAGARVTEAFF. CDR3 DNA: TGTGCCAGCGGCGCGGGGGCTAGGGTCACTGAAGCTTTCTTT.

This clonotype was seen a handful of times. CDR3 sequence: CASSDGRGNYGYTF. The CDR3 region has the DNA TGTGCCAGCAGTGACGGCAGGGGAAACTATGGCTACACCTTC. The chain recombines TRBV6-1 with TRBJ1-2; a weak D match, TRBD1 (6 bases). In germline, CDR1 is MNHNS, CDR2 SASEGT. V lost 3 bases and J lost 2, with 10 bases in between. CDR3 size: 14 residues.

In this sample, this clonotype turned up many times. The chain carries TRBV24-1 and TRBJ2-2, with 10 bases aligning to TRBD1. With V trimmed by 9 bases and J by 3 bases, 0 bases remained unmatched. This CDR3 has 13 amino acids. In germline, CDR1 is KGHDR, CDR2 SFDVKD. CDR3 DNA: TGTGCCACCGGGACAGGGGACACCGGGGAGCTGTTTTTT. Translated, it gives CATGTGDTGELFF.

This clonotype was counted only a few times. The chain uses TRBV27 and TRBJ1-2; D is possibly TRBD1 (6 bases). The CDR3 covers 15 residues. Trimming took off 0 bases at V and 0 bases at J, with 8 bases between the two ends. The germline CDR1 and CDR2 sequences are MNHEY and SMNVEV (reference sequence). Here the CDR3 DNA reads TGTGCCAGCAGTTTATCTTACAGGGCTAACTATGGCTACACCTTC. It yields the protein CASSLSYRANYGYTF.

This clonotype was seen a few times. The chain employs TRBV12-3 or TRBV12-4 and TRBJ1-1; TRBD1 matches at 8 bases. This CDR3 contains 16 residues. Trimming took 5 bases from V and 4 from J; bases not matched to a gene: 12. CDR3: CASSPGTGELGTEAFF. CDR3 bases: TGTGCCAGCAGTCCCGGGACAGGTGAATTAGGCACTGAAGCTTTCTTT.

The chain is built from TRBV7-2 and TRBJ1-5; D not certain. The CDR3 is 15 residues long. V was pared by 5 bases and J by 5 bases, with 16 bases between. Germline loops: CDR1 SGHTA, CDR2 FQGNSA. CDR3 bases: TGTGCCAGCAGCCTGGACGGAGAGAACCATCAGCCCCAGCATTTT. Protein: CASSLDGENHQPQHF. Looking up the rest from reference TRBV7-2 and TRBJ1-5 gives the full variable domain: GAGVSQSPSNKVTEKGKDVELRCDPISGHTALYWYRQSLGQGLEFLIYFQGNSAPDKSGLPSDRFSAERTGGSVSTLTIQRTQQEDSAVYLCASSLDGENHQPQHFGDGTRLSIL.

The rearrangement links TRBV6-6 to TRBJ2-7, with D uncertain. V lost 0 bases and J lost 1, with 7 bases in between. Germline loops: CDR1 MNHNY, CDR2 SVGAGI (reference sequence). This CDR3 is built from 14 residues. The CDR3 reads CASSYSGQSYEQYV. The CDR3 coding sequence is TGTGCCAGCAGTTACTCAGGCCAATCCTACGAGCAGTACGTC.

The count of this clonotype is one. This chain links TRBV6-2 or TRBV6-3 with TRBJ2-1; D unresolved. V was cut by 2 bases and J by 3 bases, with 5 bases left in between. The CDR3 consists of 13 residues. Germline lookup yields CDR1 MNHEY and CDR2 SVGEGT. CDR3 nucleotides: TGTGCCAGCAGTTACACGCTCTACAATGAGCAGTTCTTC. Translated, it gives CASSYTLYNEQFF.

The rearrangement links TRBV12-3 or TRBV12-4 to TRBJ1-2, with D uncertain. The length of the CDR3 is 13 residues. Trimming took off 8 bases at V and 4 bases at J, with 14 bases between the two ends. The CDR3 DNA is TGTGCCAGCGCCCCCTGGGGTATCTATGGCTACACCTTC. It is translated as CASAPWGIYGYTF.